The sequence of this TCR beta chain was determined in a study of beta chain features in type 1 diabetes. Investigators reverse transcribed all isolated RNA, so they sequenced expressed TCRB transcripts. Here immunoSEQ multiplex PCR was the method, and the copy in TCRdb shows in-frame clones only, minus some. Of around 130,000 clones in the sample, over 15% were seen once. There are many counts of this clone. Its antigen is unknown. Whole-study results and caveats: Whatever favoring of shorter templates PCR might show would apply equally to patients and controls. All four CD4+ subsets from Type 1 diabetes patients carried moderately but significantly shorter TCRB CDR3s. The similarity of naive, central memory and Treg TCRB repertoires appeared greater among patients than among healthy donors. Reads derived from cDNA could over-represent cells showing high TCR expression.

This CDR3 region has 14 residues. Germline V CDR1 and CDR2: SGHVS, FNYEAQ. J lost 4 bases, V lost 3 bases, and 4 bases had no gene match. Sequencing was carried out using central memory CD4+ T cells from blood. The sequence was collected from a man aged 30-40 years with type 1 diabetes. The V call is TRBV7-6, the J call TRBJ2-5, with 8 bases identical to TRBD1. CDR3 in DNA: TGTGCCAGCAGCTTTGACAGGGGAACAGAGACCCAGTACTTC. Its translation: CASSFDRGTETQYF.